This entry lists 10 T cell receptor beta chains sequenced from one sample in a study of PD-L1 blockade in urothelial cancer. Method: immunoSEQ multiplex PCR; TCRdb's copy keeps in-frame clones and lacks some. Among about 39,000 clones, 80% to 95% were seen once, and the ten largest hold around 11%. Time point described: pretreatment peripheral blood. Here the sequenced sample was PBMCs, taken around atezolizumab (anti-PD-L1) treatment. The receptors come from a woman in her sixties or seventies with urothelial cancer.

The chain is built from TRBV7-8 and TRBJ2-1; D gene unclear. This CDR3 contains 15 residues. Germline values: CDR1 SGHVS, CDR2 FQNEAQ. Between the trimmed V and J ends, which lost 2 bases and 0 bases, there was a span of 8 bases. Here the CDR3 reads CASSLSGSSYNEQFF. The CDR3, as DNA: TGTGCCAGCAGCTTATCAGGCAGCTCCTACAATGAGCAGTTCTTC.

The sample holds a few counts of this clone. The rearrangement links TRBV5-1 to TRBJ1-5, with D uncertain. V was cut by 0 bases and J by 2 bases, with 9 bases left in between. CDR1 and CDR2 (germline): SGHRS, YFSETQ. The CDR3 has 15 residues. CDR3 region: CASSLGSSRNQPQHF. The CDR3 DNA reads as TGCGCCAGCAGCTTGGGGAGTAGTCGCAATCAGCCCCAGCATTTT. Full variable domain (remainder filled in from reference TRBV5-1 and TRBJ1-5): KAGVTQTPRYLIKTRGQQVTLSCSPISGHRSVSWYQQTPGQGLQFLFEYFSETQRNKGNFPGRFSGRQFSNSRSEMNVSTLELGDSALYLCASSLGSSRNQPQHFGDGTRLSIL.

The CDR3, as DNA: TGCGCCAGCAGCCAACTGGGACAGGGTTGGACTGAAGCTTTCTTT. Amino acids: CASSQLGQGWTEAFF. The V and J genes are TRBV4-1 and TRBJ1-1, with TRBD1 matching 9 bases. Germline V CDR1 and CDR2: MGHRA, YSYEKL. This CDR3 comprises 15 residues. Unmatched junction bases numbered 6, after V lost 2 bases and J lost 5 bases.

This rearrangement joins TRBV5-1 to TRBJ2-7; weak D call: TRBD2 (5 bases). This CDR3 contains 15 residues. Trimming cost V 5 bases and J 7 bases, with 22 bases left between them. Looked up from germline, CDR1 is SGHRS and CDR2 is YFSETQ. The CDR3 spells CASSLRFNGKGEQYF. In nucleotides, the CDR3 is TGCGCCAGCAGTTTGAGGTTTAACGGGAAGGGTGAGCAGTACTTC.

The CDR3 region has the DNA TGTGCCAGCAGCTTAAGGTTGGGGAGTTTATTCTTC. Residues: CASSLRLGSLFF. The rearrangement links TRBV7-3 to TRBJ2-1; D may be TRBD2 (5 bases). Germline V gene lookup returns CDR1 SGHTA and CDR2 FQGTGA. The CDR3 sequence is 12 residues long. Trimming took off 1 base at V and 16 bases at J, with 14 bases between the two ends.

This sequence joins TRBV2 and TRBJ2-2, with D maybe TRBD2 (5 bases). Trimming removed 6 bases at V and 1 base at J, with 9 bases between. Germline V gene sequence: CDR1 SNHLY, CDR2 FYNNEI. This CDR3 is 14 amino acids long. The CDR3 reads CASRPAVNTGELFF. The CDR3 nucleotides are TGTGCCAGCAGGCCAGCGGTGAACACCGGGGAGCTGTTTTTT.

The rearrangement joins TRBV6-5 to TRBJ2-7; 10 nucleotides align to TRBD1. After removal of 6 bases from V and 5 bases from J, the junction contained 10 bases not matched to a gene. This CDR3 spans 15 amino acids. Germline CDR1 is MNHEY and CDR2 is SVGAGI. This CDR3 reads CASSLTGQGFHEQYF. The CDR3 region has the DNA TGTGCCAGCAGCCTAACGGGACAGGGGTTCCACGAGCAGTACTTC.

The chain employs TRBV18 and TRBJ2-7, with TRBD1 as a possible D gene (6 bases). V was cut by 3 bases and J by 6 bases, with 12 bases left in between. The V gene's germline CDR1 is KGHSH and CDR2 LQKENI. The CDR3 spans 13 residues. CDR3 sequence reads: CASSPSGESEQYF. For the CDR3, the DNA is TGTGCCAGCTCACCGTCAGGGGAGAGCGAGCAGTACTTC. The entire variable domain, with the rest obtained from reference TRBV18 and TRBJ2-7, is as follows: NAGVMQNPRHLVRRRGQEARLRCSPMKGHSHVYWYRQLPEEGLKFMVYLQKENIIDESGMPKERFSAEFPKEGPSILRIQQVVRGDSAAYFCASSPSGESEQYFGPGTRLTVT.

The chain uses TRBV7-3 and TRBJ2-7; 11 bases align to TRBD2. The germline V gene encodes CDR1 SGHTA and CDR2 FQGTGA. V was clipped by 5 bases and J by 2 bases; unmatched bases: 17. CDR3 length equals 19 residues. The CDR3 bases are TGTGCCAGCAGCCCCAGGGGCAAAGGAGGACTAGCGGGTACCTACGAGCAGTACTTC. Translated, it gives CASSPRGKGGLAGTYEQYF.

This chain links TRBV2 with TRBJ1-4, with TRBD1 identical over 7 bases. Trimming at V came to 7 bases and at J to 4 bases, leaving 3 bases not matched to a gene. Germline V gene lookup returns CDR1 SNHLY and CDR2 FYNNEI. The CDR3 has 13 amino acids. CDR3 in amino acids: CASIGQVNEKLFF. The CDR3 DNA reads TGTGCCAGCATCGGACAGGTTAATGAAAAACTGTTTTTT.